The 29 T cell receptor beta chains in this list originate from one sample, sequenced in a study of cytomegalovirus exposure and HLA in healthy donors. Assay used: immunoSEQ multiplex PCR; TCRdb lists only in-frame clones, some missing. This sample carries roughly 250,000 clones, approximately 86% of them seen once, and the ten largest clones take 1% to 1.5%. The specimen sequenced was PBMCs. Source of these receptors: a woman aged 25 to 39 in good health and CMV-seropositive.

The rearrangement links TRBV7-2 to TRBJ2-1; 9 bases agree with TRBD2. V dropped 3 bases and J dropped 7; count of bases not matched to a gene: 10. This CDR3 comprises 16 residues. The germline V gene has CDR1 SGHTA and CDR2 FQGNSA. For the CDR3, the DNA is TGTGCCAGCAGCTTCCGACTAGCGGTTCCCGAGAATGAGCAGTTCTTC. Translation gives CASSFRLAVPENEQFF.

The chain combines TRBV5-6 with TRBJ1-2; weak D call: TRBD1 (5 bases). V lost 0 bases and J lost 3, with 12 bases in between. This CDR3 comprises 15 residues. Per germline, CDR1 SGHDT and CDR2 YYEEEE. The CDR3 loop is CASSLARQIYYGYTF. CDR3 nucleotide sequence: TGTGCCAGCAGCTTGGCCCGACAGATCTACTATGGCTACACCTTC.

The J gene is TRBJ2-3, the V gene TRBV5-1; D call uncertain. CDR1 and CDR2 (germline): SGHRS, YFSETQ. The CDR3 extends over 14 amino acids. Trimming shortened V by 2 bases and J by 1 base, and 8 bases separated the two germline ends. The CDR3 protein is CASSFHTGTDTQYF. The CDR3 DNA is TGCGCCAGCAGCTTCCATACAGGCACAGATACGCAGTATTTT.

The V call is TRBV6-5, the J call TRBJ2-1, with D unclear. Germline V gives CDR1 MNHEY, CDR2 SVGAGI. With 10 bases removed from V and 10 bases from J, the gap between germline ends came to 14 bases. The CDR3 sequence is 11 residues long. The CDR3 is CATSRFEEQFF. CDR3 coding DNA: TGTGCCACCTCGCGGTTTGAAGAGCAGTTCTTC.

This chain connects TRBV7-6 to TRBJ2-7; 7 bases fit TRBD1. Germline CDR1 is SGHVS and CDR2 is FNYEAQ. Trimming removed 5 bases from V and 0 bases from J; junction bases left unmatched: 13. The CDR3 sequence is 17 residues long. The CDR3 sequence: CASSHRAGGGSSYEQYF. CDR3 nucleotides: TGTGCCAGCAGCCACCGGGCAGGGGGTGGGAGCTCCTACGAGCAGTACTTC. Drawing the rest from reference TRBV7-6 and TRBJ2-7, the complete variable domain is GAGVSQSPRYKVTKRGQDVALRCDPISGHVSLYWYRQALGQGPEFLTYFNYEAQQDKSGLPNDRFSAERPEGSISTLTIQRTEQRDSAMYRCASSHRAGGGSSYEQYFGPGTRLTVT.

The J gene is TRBJ1-5, the V gene TRBV6-5; D not resolved. V was pared by 4 bases and J by 7 bases, with 11 bases between. This CDR3 region has 13 residues. CDR1 and CDR2 from the germline V gene are MNHEY and SVGAGI. CDR3: CASSSVKSQPQHF. The CDR3 region has the DNA TGTGCCAGCAGTTCTGTAAAGAGCCAGCCCCAGCATTTT.

The V call is TRBV4-1, the J call TRBJ1-1, with TRBD1 matching over 7 bases. CDR3 length equals 17 residues. Losses at the gene ends were 3 bases for V and 3 bases for J; bases not matched to a gene: 13. CDR1 is MGHRA and CDR2 is YSYEKL in the germline V gene. CDR3 DNA: TGCGCCAGCAGCCAGGCCAACTCACAGGGGTGGGACACTGAAGCTTTCTTT. This encodes CASSQANSQGWDTEAFF.

This chain connects TRBV7-8 to TRBJ2-1; TRBD2 matches at 8 bases. Germline V gene data show CDR1 as SGHVS and CDR2 as FQNEAQ. This CDR3 is built from 16 residues. The V segment lost 4 bases and the J segment 7 bases; nucleotides outside the gene matches: 12. As DNA, the CDR3 is TGTGCCAGCAGCTCCCGGGGAGCGGGAGTGGGGAATGAGCAGTTCTTC. Protein: CASSSRGAGVGNEQFF.

CDR3 DNA sequence: TGTGCCAGCCGGGAAGACTCCTACGAGCAGTACTTC. Encoded protein: CASREDSYEQYF. This chain connects TRBV28 to TRBJ2-7; D is possibly TRBD2 (5 bases). With 8 bases removed from V and 0 bases from J, the gap between germline ends came to 8 bases. The CDR3 loop spans 12 amino acids. Germline CDR1 and CDR2: MDHEN and SYDVKM.

The V and J genes are TRBV28 and TRBJ2-1; the match to TRBD2 covers 11 bases. Per the germline V gene, CDR1 is MDHEN and CDR2 is SYDVKM. Trimming took 7 bases from V and 4 from J; bases not matched to a gene: 6. The CDR3 extends over 15 amino acids. CDR3 protein: CASTPGTSGYNEQFF. In DNA, the CDR3 is TGTGCCAGCACCCCCGGGACTAGCGGATACAATGAGCAGTTCTTC.

The chain is built from TRBV9 and TRBJ1-1, with D possibly TRBD1 on 6 matching bases. This CDR3 is 15 amino acids long. V gave up 0 bases and J gave up 5 bases, with 14 bases separating them. The V gene's germline CDR1 is SGDLS and CDR2 YYNGEE. The CDR3 protein is CASSVDPGTTTEAFF. CDR3 in DNA: TGTGCCAGCAGCGTAGACCCAGGGACAACTACTGAAGCTTTCTTT.

The V and J genes are TRBV6-5 and TRBJ1-1; a possible D gene is TRBD1 (5 bases). This CDR3 spans 14 amino acids. The ends were cut back, 0 bases at V and 6 bases at J, with 11 bases in the middle. From germline, CDR1 is MNHEY and CDR2 SVGAGI. As DNA, the CDR3 is TGTGCCAGCAGTTACTCTTTCAGGGTCTCTGAAGCTTTCTTT. Encoded protein: CASSYSFRVSEAFF.

The chain employs TRBV19 and TRBJ1-2; 9 positions agree with TRBD1. The CDR3 runs to 16 residues. V lost 10 bases and J lost 4; bases outside the gene matches: 16. Germline V gene data show CDR1 as LNHDA and CDR2 as SQIVND (reference sequence). DNA of the CDR3: TGTGCCACCACGATACAGGGGGCGGGATCCCGCTATGGCTACACCTTC. Protein: CATTIQGAGSRYGYTF.

The chain is built from TRBV4-2 and TRBJ2-3; D possibly corresponds to TRBD2 (6 bases). This CDR3 has 17 amino acids. Germline CDR1 LGHNA, CDR2 YNFKEQ. Trimming shortened V by 4 bases and J by 3 bases, and 20 bases separated the two germline ends. CDR3 sequence (DNA): TGTGCCAGCAGCCCAGTCTCCCCGGGAGAAGGTACAGATACGCAGTATTTT. Its translation is CASSPVSPGEGTDTQYF.

The V and J genes are TRBV2 and TRBJ2-7; 7 bases match TRBD2. With 5 bases clipped from V and 1 base from J, the junction kept 11 bases outside the gene matches. Germline V lookup: CDR1 SNHLY, CDR2 FYNNEI. CDR3 length equals 16 residues. The CDR3: CASSSYPGRDSYEQYF. DNA of the CDR3: TGTGCCAGCAGTAGTTACCCAGGGAGGGATTCCTACGAGCAGTACTTC.

The chain couples TRBV6-5 to TRBJ1-2, with D hard to call. V lost 0 bases to trimming and J lost 5 bases, with 10 bases between them. This CDR3 has 14 residues. CDR1 MNHEY and CDR2 SVGAGI come from the germline V gene. The CDR3 reads CASSYSSSVYGYTF. CDR3 sequence (DNA): TGTGCCAGCAGTTACTCGAGTTCGGTTTATGGCTACACCTTC.

CDR3 region: CASSSAVSWAYNEQFF. CDR3 nucleotides: TGTGCCAGCAGTTCAGCGGTTAGCTGGGCCTACAATGAGCAGTTCTTC. The chain links TRBV27 to TRBJ2-1, with TRBD2 as a possible D gene (5 bases). V shed 4 bases and J shed 2 bases, with 15 bases lying between them. Germline CDR1 reads MNHEY; CDR2 reads SMNVEV (reference sequence). CDR3 length equals 16 residues.

A single count supports this clone. The chain carries TRBV5-1 and TRBJ2-3; tentative D call: TRBD1 (7 bases). Deletions cut 0 bases from V and 2 bases from J, with 13 bases between. The length of the CDR3 is 16 residues. CDR1 and CDR2 from the germline V gene are SGHRS and YFSETQ. DNA for the CDR3: TGCGCCAGCAGCTTGGAGGGGGCGCGGGACACAGATACGCAGTATTTT. Translating it yields CASSLEGARDTDTQYF.

The rearrangement joins TRBV6-6 to TRBJ2-5; 10 bases are a match to TRBD1. Trimming removed 2 bases from V and 3 bases from J; junction bases left unmatched: 6. The CDR3 consists of 16 residues. In germline, CDR1 is MNHNY, CDR2 SVGAGI (reference sequence). The CDR3 sequence: CASSYPSGTGEETQYF. CDR3 in DNA: TGTGCCAGCAGTTACCCCTCCGGGACAGGGGAAGAGACCCAGTACTTC.

The V and J genes are TRBV29-1 and TRBJ2-7; no clear D gene. The V gene lost 7 bases and the J gene lost 7 bases, with 14 bases spanning the gap. The CDR3 runs 11 residues. Germline-derived CDR1 and CDR2 are SQVTM and ANQGSEA. The CDR3 reads CSAQLPEEQYF. As DNA, the CDR3 is TGCAGCGCCCAACTCCCTGAAGAGCAGTACTTC.

The chain is built from TRBV7-6 and TRBJ2-7; no firm D call. Trimming took 1 base from V and 2 from J, leaving 3 bases between them. CDR1 SGHVS and CDR2 FNYEAQ come from the germline V gene. The CDR3 has 12 residues. The CDR3 DNA reads TGTGCCAGCAGCTTAGGCGCCTACGAGCAGTACTTC. This translates into CASSLGAYEQYF.

This chain connects TRBV6-1 to TRBJ1-5, with 9 nucleotides matching TRBD1. From germline, CDR1 is MNHNS and CDR2 SASEGT. The V segment lost 4 bases and the J segment 10 bases; nucleotides outside the gene matches: 5. The CDR3 consists of 13 residues. The CDR3 coding sequence is TGTGCCAGCAGTGGACAGGGGGTTTCCCCCCAGCATTTT. As protein: CASSGQGVSPQHF.

There are many counts of this clone. The DNA for the CDR3 is TGTGCCAGCAGTCCCCTAACGGAGAGCTCCTACAATGAGCAGTTCTTC. This translates into CASSPLTESSYNEQFF. This chain joins TRBV27 and TRBJ2-1; D gene unclear. This CDR3 comprises 16 residues. V was cut by 5 bases and J by 0 bases, with 14 bases left in between. The germline V gene encodes CDR1 MNHEY and CDR2 SMNVEV (reference sequence).

The V gene is TRBV11-2, the J gene TRBJ2-1; D is unresolved. This CDR3 has 16 amino acids. V lost 3 bases and J lost 0, with 12 bases in between. Germline V CDR1 and CDR2: SGHAT, FQNNGV. CDR3 DNA: TGTGCCAGCAGCTTCGAGATTTCGAGCTCCTACAATGAGCAGTTCTTC. Translating it yields CASSFEISSSYNEQFF.

This clone was found a few times. V and J are TRBV19 and TRBJ1-5; a possible D gene is TRBD1 (6 bases). This CDR3 is 15 amino acids long. Germline V gene lookup returns CDR1 LNHDA and CDR2 SQIVND (reference sequence). Trimming stripped 5 bases from V and 3 bases from J, with 14 bases between. This CDR3 reads CASSFSTGLNQPQHF. The CDR3 DNA sequence: TGTGCCAGTAGTTTTTCGACAGGCCTCAATCAGCCCCAGCATTTT. The entire variable domain, with the rest obtained from reference TRBV19 and TRBJ1-5, is as follows: DGGITQSPKYLFRKEGQNVTLSCEQNLNHDAMYWYRQDPGQGLRLIYYSQIVNDFQKGDIAEGYSVSREKKESFPLTVTSAQKNPTAFYLCASSFSTGLNQPQHFGDGTRLSIL.

J is TRBJ2-5 and V is TRBV9; 11 bases are shared with TRBD1. V shed 4 bases and J 5 bases; nucleotides not matched to a gene: 7. The CDR3 contains 15 residues. Looked up from germline, CDR1 is SGDLS and CDR2 is YYNGEE. CDR3 sequence reads: CASSKYGQGAETQYF. The CDR3 coding sequence is TGTGCCAGCAGCAAATATGGACAGGGGGCCGAGACCCAGTACTTC.

This clone has just one count. The rearrangement joins TRBV11-2 to TRBJ2-7, with D possibly matching TRBD2 (6 bases). This CDR3 region has 14 residues. Per germline, CDR1 SGHAT and CDR2 FQNNGV. V dropped 3 bases and J dropped 7 bases, with 16 bases sitting between them. The CDR3: CASSLNQGLLEQYF. The CDR3 region has the DNA TGTGCCAGCAGCTTGAATCAGGGACTCTTGGAGCAGTACTTC.

The chain recombines TRBV5-1 with TRBJ2-3; 14 bases agree with TRBD2. This CDR3 contains 18 residues. Trimming removed 4 bases from V and 2 bases from J; junction bases left unmatched: 9. Germline V gives CDR1 SGHRS, CDR2 YFSETQ. The CDR3 is CASSVQPTSGRDTDTQYF. CDR3 in DNA: TGCGCCAGCAGCGTACAACCGACTAGCGGGAGGGACACAGATACGCAGTATTTT.

This clone showed up just once. This sequence joins TRBV5-6 and TRBJ2-5, with a possible D match to TRBD2 (6 bases). V dropped 0 bases and J dropped 5 bases, with 20 bases sitting between them. Germline loops: CDR1 SGHDT, CDR2 YYEEEE. This CDR3 is built from 17 residues. The DNA for the CDR3 is TGTGCCAGCAGCTTGGGCCTGGGCGAAGGGGAGGTGGAGACCCAGTACTTC. Protein product: CASSLGLGEGEVETQYF. The entire variable domain, with the rest obtained from reference TRBV5-6 and TRBJ2-5, is as follows: DAGVTQSPTHLIKTRGQQVTLRCSPKSGHDTVSWYQQALGQGPQFIFQYYEEEERQRGNFPDRFSGHQFPNYSSELNVNALLLGDSALYLCASSLGLGEGEVETQYFGPGTRLLVL.